The next 26 T cell receptor beta chains were all read from a single sample in a study of cytotoxic CD8 clonotypes in ibrutinib-treated CLL. The method was immunoSEQ multiplex PCR; TCRdb's version includes in-frame clones alone and lacks a portion of them. The sample includes roughly 220,000 clones, nearly 80% of them seen just once. Material: PBMCs, obtained after 12 months of ibrutinib treatment. The receptors stem from a human donor with chronic lymphocytic leukemia.

V usage is TRBV7-9 and J usage is TRBJ1-1; D unclear. Per germline, CDR1 SEHNR and CDR2 FQNEAQ (reference sequence). This CDR3 comprises 13 residues. Trimming took off 5 bases at V and 0 bases at J, with 7 bases between the two ends. CDR3 in DNA: TGTGCCAGCAGCACCGACGTGAACACTGAAGCTTTCTTT. This sequence encodes CASSTDVNTEAFF.

The rearrangement links TRBV19 to TRBJ1-1; D may be TRBD1 (5 bases). The CDR3 loop spans 15 amino acids. V was clipped by 1 base and J by 2 bases, with 11 bases between them. Germline V gene data show CDR1 as LNHDA and CDR2 as SQIVND (reference sequence). CDR3 loop: CASSIGRAGNTEAFF. The CDR3 nucleotides read TGTGCCAGTAGTATAGGCAGGGCAGGAAACACTGAAGCTTTCTTT.

The chain carries TRBV5-1 and TRBJ2-1, with D unclear. V lost 5 bases to trimming and J lost 7 bases, with 13 bases between them. Per the germline V gene, CDR1 is SGHRS and CDR2 is YFSETQ. The CDR3 loop spans 13 amino acids. The CDR3 loop reads CASRRLQTNEQFF. The CDR3 nucleotides read TGCGCCAGCAGGAGACTTCAGACGAATGAGCAGTTCTTC.

This clone was seen only once. This chain uses TRBV27 with TRBJ2-1; D unclear. Trimming left V 3 bases short and J 1 base short, with 10 bases between. The germline gives CDR1 MNHEY, CDR2 SMNVEV (reference sequence). This CDR3 is 15 amino acids long. The CDR3 DNA reads as TGTGCCAGCAGTTTCTGGATGGGGTCCTACAATGAGCAGTTCTTC. It encodes CASSFWMGSYNEQFF.

V usage is TRBV19 and J usage is TRBJ1-5, with D possibly TRBD1 on 5 matching bases. The CDR3 is 15 residues long. With 3 bases removed from V and 0 bases from J, the gap between germline ends came to 9 bases. Germline CDR1 and CDR2: LNHDA and SQIVND (reference sequence). In nucleotides, the CDR3 is TGTGCCAGTAGTATGGGGGATTATAGCAATCAGCCCCAGCATTTT. Translated: CASSMGDYSNQPQHF.

This clone occurred once. This rearrangement joins TRBV28 to TRBJ1-2; 7 bases line up with TRBD1. V trimming: 7 bases; J trimming: 6 bases; junction bases outside the gene matches: 11. The CDR3 extends over 14 amino acids. From germline, CDR1 is MDHEN and CDR2 SYDVKM. As DNA, the CDR3 is TGTGCCAGCAATCTAAGGGACAGCCGGCATGGCTACACCTTC. Translating it yields CASNLRDSRHGYTF.

This rearrangement joins TRBV5-6 to TRBJ1-2, with no clear D. The germline CDR1 and CDR2 sequences are SGHDT and YYEEEE. There are 14 residues in the CDR3. V dropped 3 bases and J dropped 0 bases, with 9 bases sitting between them. The CDR3 reads CASSSLGANYGYTF. In DNA, the CDR3 is TGTGCCAGCAGCTCCCTCGGGGCTAACTATGGCTACACCTTC.

The chain links TRBV28 to TRBJ2-2; D possibly corresponds to TRBD2 (6 bases). V lost 5 bases, J lost 0 bases, and 7 bases lay in between. Germline V CDR1 and CDR2: MDHEN, SYDVKM. The CDR3 contains 14 residues. The CDR3 spells CASSGGTNTGELFF. The CDR3 DNA reads TGTGCCAGCAGTGGGGGGACGAACACCGGGGAGCTGTTTTTT.

The chain combines TRBV30 with TRBJ1-3; D might be TRBD1 (5 bases). Germline CDR1 GTSNPN, CDR2 SVGIG (reference sequence). V was shortened by 7 bases and J by 0 bases, with 22 bases between the two germline ends. The CDR3 has 17 amino acids. CDR3 DNA: TGTGCCTTGGGGCAGCTGGTCGGATACTTCTCTGGAAACACCATATATTTT. Encoded protein: CALGQLVGYFSGNTIYF.

In this sample, this clone turned up many times. The chain uses TRBV9 and TRBJ1-3; TRBD1 might be the D (5 bases). Per germline, CDR1 SGDLS and CDR2 YYNGEE. Trimming took 3 bases from V and 1 from J, leaving 11 bases between them. This CDR3 has 15 residues. CDR3 sequence (DNA): TGTGCCAGCAGCGACGGGGCCATTTCTGGAAACACCATATATTTT. Translated: CASSDGAISGNTIYF.

The CDR3 region is CASSSDGPYTEAFF. CDR3 DNA: TGTGCCAGCAGCTCGGACGGACCATACACTGAAGCTTTCTTT. The genes are TRBV5-4 and TRBJ1-1; D remains ambiguous. CDR3 length: 14 residues. V was pared by 3 bases and J by 3 bases, with 12 bases between. Germline V gene sequence: CDR1 SGHNT, CDR2 YYREEE (reference sequence).

The V call is TRBV7-9, the J call TRBJ1-6; 7 nucleotides align to TRBD1. CDR3 length: 15 amino acids. The germline V gene has CDR1 SEHNR and CDR2 FQNEAQ (reference sequence). J gave up 5 bases and V 2 bases, and 3 bases lay outside the gene matches. The CDR3 is CASSLRDRNNSPLHF. CDR3 nucleotide sequence: TGTGCCAGCAGCTTACGGGACAGAAATAATTCACCCCTCCACTTT.

This chain joins TRBV30 and TRBJ1-4, with 7 bases matching TRBD1. The CDR3 is made up of 13 amino acids. The germline gives CDR1 GTSNPN, CDR2 SVGIG (reference sequence). The V gene end was trimmed by 4 bases and the J gene end by 7 bases; junction bases not matched to a gene: 6. The DNA of the CDR3 is TGTGCCTGGAACAGGGGTTGGAGTGAAAAACTGTTTTTT. It translates to CAWNRGWSEKLFF.

V usage is TRBV10-3 and J usage is TRBJ2-7; TRBD2 aligns across 7 bases. V trimming: 10 bases; J trimming: 4 bases; junction bases outside the gene matches: 13. Germline loops: CDR1 ENHRY, CDR2 SYGVKD. The CDR3 is 14 amino acids. The CDR3 DNA follows: TGTGCCACCCAACTTGGGGGGGGGAATTACGAGCAGTACTTC. Its protein is CATQLGGGNYEQYF.

The V and J genes are TRBV10-3 and TRBJ2-3; D unresolved. Germline V gene lookup returns CDR1 ENHRY and CDR2 SYGVKD. The CDR3 has 13 amino acids. V lost 7 bases, J lost 4 bases, and 12 bases lay in between. Here the CDR3 DNA reads TGTGCCATCATGTTCCCCGGCGCAGATACGCAGTATTTT. Translating it yields CAIMFPGADTQYF.

The chain joins TRBV7-9 to TRBJ1-5; no reliable D call. The CDR3 has 14 residues. Trimming took off 5 bases at V and 4 bases at J, with 12 bases between the two ends. The germline V gene encodes CDR1 SEHNR and CDR2 FQNEAQ (reference sequence). CDR3 nucleotides: TGTGCCAGCAGCCTCAGGTCGGAAAATCAGCCCCAGCATTTT. The encoded protein is CASSLRSENQPQHF.

The V and J genes are TRBV29-1 and TRBJ2-3; 7 nucleotides line up with TRBD1. The CDR3 consists of 16 residues. Germline CDR1 is SQVTM and CDR2 is ANQGSEA. The junction had 10 bases not matched to a gene; V was cut back by 2 bases and J by 2 bases. The CDR3 loop reads CSVELYGRGITDTQYF. The CDR3 DNA is TGCAGCGTTGAATTGTACGGCAGGGGGATCACAGATACGCAGTATTTT.

The rearrangement joins TRBV4-1 to TRBJ2-1; 7 nucleotides agree with TRBD2. J gave up 5 bases and V 0 bases, and 16 bases lay outside the gene matches. This CDR3 has 19 amino acids. Per germline, CDR1 MGHRA and CDR2 YSYEKL. In DNA form, the CDR3 reads TGCGCCAGCAGCCAAGATCACGGCGGGGGAGGGCCGAGAAACAATGAGCAGTTCTTC. This translates into CASSQDHGGGGPRNNEQFF.

This chain connects TRBV6-5 to TRBJ2-7; D gene unclear. V shed 5 bases and J shed 7 bases, with 12 bases lying between them. This CDR3 spans 12 amino acids. CDR1 and CDR2 from the germline V gene are MNHEY and SVGAGI. CDR3 amino acids: CASSPAMGEQYF. The CDR3 region has the DNA TGTGCCAGCAGTCCAGCGATGGGAGAGCAGTACTTC.

The V call is TRBV27, the J call TRBJ1-2; 9 bases fit TRBD1. The CDR3 runs to 15 residues. V shed 3 bases and J 4 bases; nucleotides not matched to a gene: 6. Germline V gene lookup returns CDR1 MNHEY and CDR2 SMNVEV (reference sequence). CDR3 loop: CASSFTGGAFYGYTF. DNA for the CDR3: TGTGCCAGCAGTTTTACAGGGGGCGCATTCTATGGCTACACCTTC.

V usage is TRBV27 and J usage is TRBJ2-1; D assignment may be TRBD1 or TRBD2 (5 bases each). V lost 2 bases and J 3 bases, leaving 8 bases between the germline ends. Germline V gene sequence: CDR1 MNHEY, CDR2 SMNVEV (reference sequence). The length of the CDR3 is 14 residues. Here the CDR3 DNA reads TGTGCCAGCAGTTTACTGGGGGTCTACAATGAGCAGTTCTTC. It codes for CASSLLGVYNEQFF.

The V call is TRBV5-4, the J call TRBJ2-5, with 11 bases that match TRBD2. The V gene's germline CDR1 is SGHNT and CDR2 YYREEE (reference sequence). V lost 0 bases and J lost 4; bases outside the gene matches: 2. The CDR3 sequence is 15 residues long. The CDR3 spells CASSLGLAGGETQYF. CDR3 DNA: TGTGCCAGCAGCTTGGGGCTAGCGGGAGGAGAGACCCAGTACTTC.

The V gene is TRBV5-4, the J gene TRBJ1-3; the match to TRBD1 covers 7 bases. This CDR3 comprises 16 residues. Germline V gene sequence: CDR1 SGHNT, CDR2 YYREEE (reference sequence). Unmatched junction bases numbered 8, after V lost 5 bases and J lost 0 bases. The CDR3 sequence is CASSRDSPSSGNTIYF. CDR3 in DNA: TGTGCCAGCAGTAGGGACAGCCCATCCTCTGGAAACACCATATATTTT.

J is TRBJ2-7 and V is TRBV28, with D uncertain. V lost 6 bases and J lost 3, with 15 bases in between. This CDR3 is built from 14 residues. The germline V gene encodes CDR1 MDHEN and CDR2 SYDVKM. The DNA of the CDR3 is TGTGCCAGCAGCAAGGGTGGGCCCTACTACGAGCAGTACTTC. It codes for CASSKGGPYYEQYF.

The chain combines TRBV19 with TRBJ2-7; D is possibly TRBD1 (6 bases). This CDR3 region has 15 residues. Per the germline V gene, CDR1 is LNHDA and CDR2 is SQIVND (reference sequence). Deletions cut 3 bases from V and 4 bases from J, with 16 bases between. This CDR3 reads CASSIQDSRGYEQYF. CDR3 sequence (DNA): TGTGCCAGTAGTATCCAGGACAGCCGAGGGTACGAGCAGTACTTC. The variable domain in full, completed from reference TRBV19 and TRBJ2-7, reads DGGITQSPKYLFRKEGQNVTLSCEQNLNHDAMYWYRQDPGQGLRLIYYSQIVNDFQKGDIAEGYSVSREKKESFPLTVTSAQKNPTAFYLCASSIQDSRGYEQYFGPGTRLTVT.

V and J are TRBV6-1 and TRBJ1-1; D is possibly TRBD1 (6 bases). The CDR3 contains 14 residues. V was clipped by 4 bases and J by 6 bases, with 15 bases between them. Germline V lookup: CDR1 MNHNS, CDR2 SASEGT. The chain's CDR3 is CASSVVGGGSEAFF. The CDR3 bases are TGTGCCAGCAGTGTCGTTGGGGGGGGCTCTGAAGCTTTCTTT.